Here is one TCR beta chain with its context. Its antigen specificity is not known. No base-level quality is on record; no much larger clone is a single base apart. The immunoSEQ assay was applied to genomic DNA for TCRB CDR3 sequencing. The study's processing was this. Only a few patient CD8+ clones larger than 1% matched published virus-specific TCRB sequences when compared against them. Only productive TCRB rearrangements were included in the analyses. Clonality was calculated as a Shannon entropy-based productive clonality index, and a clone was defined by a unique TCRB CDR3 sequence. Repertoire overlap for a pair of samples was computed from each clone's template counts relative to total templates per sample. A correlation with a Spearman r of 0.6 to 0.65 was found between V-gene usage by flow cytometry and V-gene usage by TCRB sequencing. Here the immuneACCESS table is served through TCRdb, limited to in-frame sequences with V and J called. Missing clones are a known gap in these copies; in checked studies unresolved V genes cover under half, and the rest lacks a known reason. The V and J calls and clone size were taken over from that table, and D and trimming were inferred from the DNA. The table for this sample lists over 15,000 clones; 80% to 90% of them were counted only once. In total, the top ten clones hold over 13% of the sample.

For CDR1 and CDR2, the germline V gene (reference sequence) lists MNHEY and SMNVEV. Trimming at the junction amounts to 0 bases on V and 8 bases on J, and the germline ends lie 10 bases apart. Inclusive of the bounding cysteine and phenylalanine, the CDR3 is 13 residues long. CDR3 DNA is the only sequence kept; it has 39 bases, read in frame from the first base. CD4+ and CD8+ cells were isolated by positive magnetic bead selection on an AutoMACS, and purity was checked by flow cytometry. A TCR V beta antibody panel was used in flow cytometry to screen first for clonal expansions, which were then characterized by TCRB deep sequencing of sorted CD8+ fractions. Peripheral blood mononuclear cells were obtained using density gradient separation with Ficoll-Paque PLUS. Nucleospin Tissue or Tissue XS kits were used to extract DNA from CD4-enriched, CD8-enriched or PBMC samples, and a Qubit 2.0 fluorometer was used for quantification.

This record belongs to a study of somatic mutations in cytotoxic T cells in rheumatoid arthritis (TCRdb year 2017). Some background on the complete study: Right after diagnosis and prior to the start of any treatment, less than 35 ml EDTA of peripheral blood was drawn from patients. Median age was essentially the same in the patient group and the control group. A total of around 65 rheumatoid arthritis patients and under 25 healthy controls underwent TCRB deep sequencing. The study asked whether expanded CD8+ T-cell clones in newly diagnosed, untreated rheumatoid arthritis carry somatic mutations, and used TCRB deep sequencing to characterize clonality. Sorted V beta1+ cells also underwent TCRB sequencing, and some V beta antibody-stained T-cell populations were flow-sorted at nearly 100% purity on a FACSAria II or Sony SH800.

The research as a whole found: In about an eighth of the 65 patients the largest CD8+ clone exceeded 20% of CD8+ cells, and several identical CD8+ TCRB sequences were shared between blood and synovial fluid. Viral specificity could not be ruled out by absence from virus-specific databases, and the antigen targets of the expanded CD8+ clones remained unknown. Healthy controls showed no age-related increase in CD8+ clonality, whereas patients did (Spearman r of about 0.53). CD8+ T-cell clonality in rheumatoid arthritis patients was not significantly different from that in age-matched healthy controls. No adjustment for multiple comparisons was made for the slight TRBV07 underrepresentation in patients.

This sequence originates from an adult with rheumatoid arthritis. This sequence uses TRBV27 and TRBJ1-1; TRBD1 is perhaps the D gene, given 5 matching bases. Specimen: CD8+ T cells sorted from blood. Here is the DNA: TGTGCCAGCAGTTTATCGCTGGCAGGGGAAGCTTTCTTT. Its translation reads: CASSLSLAGEAFF.